The 24 T cell receptor beta chains reported below all come from one sample, sequenced in a study of cytotoxic CD8 clonotypes in ibrutinib-treated CLL. The table came from immunoSEQ multiplex PCR; TCRdb's copy has only in-frame clones and leaves some out. Here the sample spans around 250,000 clones, 70% being singletons. The sample consisted of PBMCs, taken after 24 months of ibrutinib treatment. The receptors derive from a human donor with chronic lymphocytic leukemia.

This clone has only a few counts. For the CDR3, the DNA is TGTGCCAGCTCACCGCGGACAGGTCGCACTGAAGCTTTCTTT. Residues: CASSPRTGRTEAFF. The gene calls are TRBV18 and TRBJ1-1, with 7 bases fitting TRBD1. The CDR3 contains 14 residues. The V segment lost 3 bases and the J segment 4 bases; nucleotides outside the gene matches: 5. Germline V gives CDR1 KGHSH, CDR2 LQKENI.

This clone was seen only a few times. The chain couples TRBV7-9 to TRBJ2-7; D tentatively reads TRBD1 or TRBD2 (6 bases each). V lost 4 bases and J 4 bases, leaving 20 bases between the germline ends. The germline V gene encodes CDR1 SEHNR and CDR2 FQNEAQ (reference sequence). The CDR3 runs 16 residues. CDR3: CASSSTRPGAVYEQYF. CDR3 DNA sequence: TGTGCCAGCAGCTCTACCCGGCCGGGGGCAGTTTACGAGCAGTACTTC.

The chain combines TRBV6-6 with TRBJ1-5; tentative D call: TRBD1 (5 bases). The CDR3 contains 13 residues. Trimming removed 5 bases from V and 4 bases from J, with 9 bases in between. From germline, CDR1 is MNHNY and CDR2 SVGAGI (reference sequence). CDR3 coding DNA: TGTGCCAGCAGTCATGGGGGTAATCAGCCCCAGCATTTT. This codes for CASSHGGNQPQHF.

CDR3 region: CATSRAPGLRETQYF. CDR3 in DNA: TGTGCCACCAGCAGAGCTCCAGGCTTGAGGGAGACCCAGTACTTC. The chain couples TRBV15 to TRBJ2-5; D unresolved. Between the trimmed V and J ends, which lost 1 base and 5 bases, there was a span of 14 bases. Germline-derived CDR1 and CDR2 are LNHNV and YYDKDF (reference sequence). The CDR3 runs 15 residues.

The V gene is TRBV7-9, the J gene TRBJ2-5, with D perhaps TRBD1 (6 bases). V lost 2 bases and J lost 5, with 12 bases in between. The germline V gene encodes CDR1 SEHNR and CDR2 FQNEAQ (reference sequence). The CDR3 length is 14 residues. As DNA, the CDR3 is TGTGCCAGCAGCTTAATTTCAGGGGTGGAGACCCAGTACTTC. The encoded protein is CASSLISGVETQYF.

This clone was observed a handful of times. J is TRBJ2-7 and V is TRBV14; no clear D gene. V lost 2 bases, J lost 4 bases, and 18 bases lay in between. The CDR3 runs 16 residues. Germline V gives CDR1 SGHDN, CDR2 FVKESK. The CDR3 DNA reads as TGTGCCAGCAGCCAATGGGATTTTCTAGGGAAGTACGAGCAGTACTTC. Translated: CASSQWDFLGKYEQYF. The complete variable domain, with remaining parts taken from reference TRBV14 and TRBJ2-7, reads EAGVTQFPSHSVIEKGQTVTLRCDPISGHDNLYWYRRVMGKEIKFLLHFVKESKQDESGMPNNRFLAERTGGTYSTLKVQPAELEDSGVYFCASSQWDFLGKYEQYFGPGTRLTVT.

V gene TRBV28 combines with J gene TRBJ2-5; possible D gene TRBD2, 6 bases. Trimming left V 4 bases short and J 5 bases short, with 17 bases between. Germline V CDR1 and CDR2: MDHEN, SYDVKM. This CDR3 has 15 amino acids. CDR3 amino acids: CASSSGAAGGETQYF. The DNA of the CDR3 is TGTGCCAGCAGTTCTGGGGCAGCTGGAGGGGAGACCCAGTACTTC.

J is TRBJ2-1 and V is TRBV15, with 12 bases that match TRBD2. In germline, CDR1 is LNHNV, CDR2 YYDKDF (reference sequence). V was pared by 5 bases and J by 2 bases, with 7 bases of the junction left unmatched. The CDR3 loop spans 17 amino acids. For the CDR3, the DNA is TGTGCCACCAGCCCGCGGACTAGCGGGACAACCTACAATGAGCAGTTCTTC. Its translation is CATSPRTSGTTYNEQFF.

The rearrangement uses TRBV6-5 and TRBJ2-2; D possibly corresponds to TRBD2 (6 bases). Germline CDR1 is MNHEY and CDR2 is SVGAGI. V was pared by 7 bases and J by 6 bases, with 18 bases between. The CDR3 extends over 15 amino acids. The CDR3 DNA is TGTGCCAGCAACCCCGAGGCGGGGATCCCCGGGGAGCTGTTTTTT. Its protein product is CASNPEAGIPGELFF.

The V and J genes are TRBV29-1 and TRBJ2-2; D may be TRBD1 or TRBD2 (5 bases each). Per the germline V gene, CDR1 is SQVTM and CDR2 is ANQGSEA. This CDR3 has 18 residues. Trimming took off 1 base at V and 3 bases at J, with 21 bases between the two ends. The CDR3, as DNA: TGCAGCGTTGAAGCAGGGATTTTTGTGGGGGTAGACACCGGGGAGCTGTTTTTT. Protein sequence: CSVEAGIFVGVDTGELFF.

This chain joins TRBV6-5 and TRBJ2-5; 7 bases agree with TRBD1. The CDR3 sequence is 13 residues long. The V and J ends lost 6 bases and 2 bases, in that order; junction bases with no gene match: 3. Germline V gives CDR1 MNHEY, CDR2 SVGAGI. The CDR3 DNA follows: TGTGCCAGCAGGGGGACAGTGCAAGAGACCCAGTACTTC. Residues: CASRGTVQETQYF.

This chain uses TRBV19 with TRBJ1-5, with TRBD1 matching 7 bases. The CDR3 has 16 amino acids. V lost 3 bases, J lost 2 bases, and 7 bases stayed unmatched. Germline CDR1 LNHDA, CDR2 SQIVND (reference sequence). The CDR3 reads CASSMDRRGGNQPQHF. Written as DNA, the CDR3 is TGTGCCAGTAGTATGGACAGGCGGGGGGGCAATCAGCCCCAGCATTTT.

This clone has just a few counts. V is TRBV6-6 and J is TRBJ1-2; possible D gene TRBD1, 5 bases. This CDR3 is 11 amino acids long. The V end lost 6 bases, the J end lost 8 bases, and 10 bases lay between the germline ends. CDR1 is MNHNY, CDR2 SVGAGI, per germline (reference sequence). The CDR3 loop reads CASSAEGGYTF. The CDR3 coding sequence is TGTGCCAGCAGCGCAGAGGGGGGCTACACCTTC.

The V and J genes are TRBV11-2 and TRBJ1-3, with 7 bases aligning to TRBD1. Per the germline V gene, CDR1 is SGHAT and CDR2 is FQNNGV. There are 14 residues in the CDR3. V lost 6 bases, J lost 7 bases, and 9 bases stayed unmatched. In DNA, the CDR3 is TGTGCCAGCAGTCCCCCGGGACAGTGGAACACCATATATTTT. It encodes CASSPPGQWNTIYF. The entire variable domain, with the rest obtained from reference TRBV11-2 and TRBJ1-3, is as follows: EAGVAQSPRYKIIEKRQSVAFWCNPISGHATLYWYQQILGQGPKLLIQFQNNGVVDDSQLPKDRFSAERLKGVDSTLKIQPAKLEDSAVYLCASSPPGQWNTIYFGEGSWLTVV.

The chain combines TRBV11-2 with TRBJ2-6; D unresolved. V lost 5 bases to trimming and J lost 9 bases, with 11 bases between them. Germline CDR1 reads SGHAT; CDR2 reads FQNNGV. The CDR3 is 13 residues long. CDR3 in amino acids: CASSRYRVNVLTF. CDR3 nucleotide sequence: TGTGCCAGCAGCCGGTATAGGGTCAACGTCCTGACTTTC. The complete variable domain, with remaining parts taken from reference TRBV11-2 and TRBJ2-6, reads EAGVAQSPRYKIIEKRQSVAFWCNPISGHATLYWYQQILGQGPKLLIQFQNNGVVDDSQLPKDRFSAERLKGVDSTLKIQPAKLEDSAVYLCASSRYRVNVLTFGAGSRLTVL.

The DNA of the CDR3 is TGCGCCAGCAGCCGCGGGGACAGGTGGGGAAACACCATATATTTT. Translated, it gives CASSRGDRWGNTIYF. This chain connects TRBV5-1 to TRBJ1-3; 8 positions match TRBD1. The V segment lost 4 bases and the J segment 4 bases; nucleotides outside the gene matches: 7. Germline V CDR1 and CDR2: SGHRS, YFSETQ. The CDR3 extends over 15 amino acids.

The chain is built from TRBV5-4 and TRBJ2-1, with 8 bases identical to TRBD2. CDR1 SGHNT and CDR2 YYREEE come from the germline V gene (reference sequence). V shed 3 bases, J shed 7 bases, and the junction held 9 bases outside the gene matches. The CDR3 sequence is 15 residues long. This chain's CDR3 is CASSYLAGALNEQFF. CDR3 DNA: TGTGCCAGCAGCTATCTAGCGGGCGCCTTGAATGAGCAGTTCTTC. The full variable domain, rest sourced from reference TRBV5-4 and TRBJ2-1, is ETGVTQSPTHLIKTRGQQVTLRCSSQSGHNTVSWYQQALGQGPQFIFQYYREEENGRGNFPPRFSGLQFPNYSSELNVNALELDDSALYLCASSYLAGALNEQFFGPGTRLTVL.

The chain has TRBV2 and TRBJ1-5; no definite D call. Trimming pared 7 bases from V and 0 bases from J, leaving 10 bases between. This CDR3 spans 14 amino acids. The germline CDR1 and CDR2 sequences are SNHLY and FYNNEI. The CDR3 DNA reads as TGTGCCAGCAAAGGCGGTATTAGCAATCAGCCCCAGCATTTT. Its protein product is CASKGGISNQPQHF.

This chain links TRBV29-1 with TRBJ1-1; possible D gene TRBD1, 6 bases. CDR1 is SQVTM and CDR2 is ANQGSEA in the germline V gene. The CDR3 has 11 amino acids. Trimming cost V 5 bases and J 8 bases, with 12 bases left between them. The CDR3 here is CSVPQGKEAFF. As DNA, the CDR3 is TGCAGCGTTCCCCAGGGGAAAGAAGCTTTCTTT.

This clone was found a few times. Written as DNA, the CDR3 is TGTGCCAGCAGCGGAAGATTCTCTGGAAACACCATATATTTT. This translates into CASSGRFSGNTIYF. The chain is built from TRBV11-3 and TRBJ1-3; no clear D gene. Germline values: CDR1 SGHNT, CDR2 YENEEA. This CDR3 is 14 amino acids long. V lost 5 bases to trimming and J lost 0 bases, with 8 bases between them.

This chain connects TRBV30 to TRBJ1-2; D uncertain. The CDR3 is 14 residues long. Looked up from germline, CDR1 is GTSNPN and CDR2 is SVGIG (reference sequence). Trimming cost V 2 bases and J 4 bases, with 14 bases left between them. The CDR3 nucleotides are TGTGCCTGGAGTAGTGGCAATAAAGGCTATGGCTACACCTTC. Its protein is CAWSSGNKGYGYTF.

The chain carries TRBV28 and TRBJ1-5; no clear D. The length of the CDR3 is 15 residues. Germline CDR1 reads MDHEN; CDR2 reads SYDVKM. Trimming took 6 bases from V and 1 from J, leaving 13 bases between them. CDR3 DNA sequence: TGTGCCAGCAGCGAAGCCCCGAGGAGCAATCAGCCCCAGCATTTT. Its translation: CASSEAPRSNQPQHF.

This chain links TRBV11-2 with TRBJ2-1; D might be TRBD2 (6 bases). Germline lookup yields CDR1 SGHAT and CDR2 FQNNGV. Trimming stripped 7 bases from V and 4 bases from J, with 17 bases between. The length of the CDR3 is 15 residues. CDR3 region: CASTPGTSVYNEQFF. For the CDR3, the DNA is TGTGCCAGCACCCCCGGGACTTCGGTTTACAATGAGCAGTTCTTC.

The J gene is TRBJ2-2, the V gene TRBV19; TRBD1 aligns across 9 bases. Germline V gene sequence: CDR1 LNHDA, CDR2 SQIVND (reference sequence). With V trimmed by 4 bases and J by 3 bases, 9 bases remained unmatched. The CDR3 length is 17 residues. CDR3 sequence reads: CASSTQTGTGYTGELFF. The CDR3 DNA reads TGTGCCAGTAGTACGCAAACCGGGACAGGGTACACCGGGGAGCTGTTTTTT.